This T cell receptor (beta chain) was obtained from a study of blood T cell repertoires in COVID-19. Sequencing used immunoSEQ multiplex PCR; TCRdb keeps in-frame clones, though not all of them. The sample yields fewer than 450,000 clones, approximately 88% seen once. Germline CDR1 reads LGHNA; CDR2 reads YNFKEQ. The CDR3 runs 13 residues. The V end lost 1 base, the J end lost 3 bases, and 6 bases lay between the germline ends. V and J are TRBV4-2 and TRBJ2-5, with a weak D call TRBD1 (5 bases). The sequence came from a woman aged 45 to 65 with COVID-19, enrolled during active disease. The specimen sequenced was peripheral blood. CDR3 loop: CASSQGGKETQYF. The CDR3 nucleotides are TGTGCCAGCAGCCAAGGGGGCAAAGAGACCCAGTACTTC.